The 19 T cell receptor beta chains listed next were all sequenced from one sample in a study of beta chain features in type 1 diabetes. Overall study findings and caveats: Significant though moderate, a shortening of TCRB CDR3s appeared in all four CD4+ subsets of Type 1 diabetes patients.

No antigen is known for these receptors. The study reverse transcribed the entire isolated RNA, so it sequenced expressed TCRB transcripts. TCRdb's table, derived via immunoSEQ multiplex PCR, lists solely in-frame clones and lacks some. The sample contains hundreds of thousands of clones, roughly 13% of which appear only once. The sequencing input was naive CD4+ T cells from blood. The origin of the receptors is a man in his late teens or twenties with type 1 diabetes.

This chain joins TRBV5-1 and TRBJ1-1; TRBD1 aligns across 7 bases. With 1 base clipped from V and 2 bases from J, the junction kept 2 bases outside the gene matches. Germline-derived CDR1 and CDR2 are SGHRS and YFSETQ. The CDR3 totals 14 residues. This CDR3 reads CASSLTGDNTEAFF. The CDR3 nucleotides are TGCGCCAGCAGCTTGACAGGGGATAACACTGAAGCTTTCTTT.

This clone was seen a few times. The rearrangement uses TRBV25-1 and TRBJ1-6; D is unclear. V dropped 4 bases and J dropped 8 bases, with 6 bases sitting between them. This CDR3 region has 12 residues. The germline CDR1 and CDR2 sequences are MGHDK and SYGVNS. The CDR3 DNA reads TGTGCCAGCAGTGGAGAACATTCACCCCTCCACTTT. Its translation: CASSGEHSPLHF.

This clone was found a few times. This chain uses TRBV28 with TRBJ2-7; possible D gene TRBD1, 6 bases. V was trimmed by 6 bases and J by 12 bases, leaving 21 bases between them. Germline values: CDR1 MDHEN, CDR2 SYDVKM. This CDR3 is 13 amino acids long. The CDR3 DNA follows: TGTGCCAGCAGCTCCGGGACACCCGTATCGCTGTACTTC. Encoded protein: CASSSGTPVSLYF.

This clone showed up just a few times. V and J are TRBV7-2 and TRBJ1-2; D not certain. V gave up 1 base and J gave up 2 bases, with 11 bases separating them. The CDR3 is 15 residues long. Germline assignment: CDR1 SGHTA and CDR2 FQGNSA. For the CDR3, the DNA is TGTGCCAGCAGCTTAGTTTCGGGCGTCAACTATGGCTACACCTTC. Translation: CASSLVSGVNYGYTF.

Concerning this clone: Given a much more abundant clone one base away, this may be a read error. The chain is built from TRBV11-2 and TRBJ2-3, with D unresolved. Germline-derived CDR1 and CDR2 are SGHAT and FQNNGV. V lost 3 bases and J 5 bases, leaving 3 bases between the germline ends. The CDR3 runs to 11 residues. The CDR3 bases are TGTGCCAGCAGCTTCATAGATACGCAGTATTTT. It specifies CASSFIDTQYF.

The gene calls are TRBV11-2 and TRBJ2-3; the D gene is possibly TRBD1 (6 bases). In germline, CDR1 is SGHAT, CDR2 FQNNGV. Trimming cost V 6 bases and J 2 bases, with 12 bases left between them. This CDR3 region has 14 residues. The CDR3 reads CASRATGSTDTQYF. CDR3 DNA: TGTGCCAGCAGGGCAACAGGGTCCACAGATACGCAGTATTTT.

This clone occurred a few times. The chain recombines TRBV1 with TRBJ1-1. TRBV1 constitutes a pseudogene. The CDR3 runs 13 residues. CDR3 bases: TGCACCAGCGCCAGGGACTCAAACACTGAAGCTTTCTTT. Translation gives CTSARDSNTEAFF.

The V call is TRBV25-1, the J call TRBJ2-1; perhaps TRBD1 as D (5 bases). The CDR3 runs 12 residues. V dropped 5 bases and J dropped 6 bases, with 8 bases sitting between them. Germline values: CDR1 MGHDK, CDR2 SYGVNS. CDR3 DNA: TGTGCCAGCAGTAGGACAAGCAATGAGCAGTTCTTC. The encoded protein is CASSRTSNEQFF.

CDR3 region: CASSPGTGFSSEQFF. As DNA, the CDR3 is TGTGCCAGCAGCCCCGGGACAGGGTTCTCCAGTGAGCAGTTCTTC. This chain links TRBV7-9 with TRBJ2-1; 9 nucleotides agree with TRBD1. J lost 9 bases, V lost 5 bases, and 11 bases had no gene match. There are 15 residues in the CDR3. CDR1 and CDR2 (germline): SEHNR, FQNEAQ (reference sequence).

This clone has just a few counts. This chain connects TRBV9 to TRBJ1-6, with D perhaps TRBD1 (5 bases). V gave up 5 bases and J gave up 3 bases, with 15 bases separating them. Germline values: CDR1 SGDLS, CDR2 YYNGEE. The CDR3 runs to 16 residues. The CDR3, as DNA: TGTGCCAGCAGTGAGACGGGGGACTTCTATAATTCACCCCTCCACTTT. Translating it yields CASSETGDFYNSPLHF.

Comments on this clone: Other DNA sequences in the sample encode the same CDR3. V usage is TRBV12-5 and J usage is TRBJ2-2; 8 bases agree with TRBD2. CDR3 length: 15 amino acids. Germline lookup yields CDR1 LGHNT and CDR2 FRNRAP. The J segment lost 5 bases and the V segment lost 1 base, leaving 3 bases of the junction unmatched. CDR3 residues: CASGLGLASTGELFF. As DNA, the CDR3 is TGTGCTAGTGGTTTGGGACTAGCGTCGACCGGGGAGCTGTTTTTT.

This clone was detected only a few times. This sequence joins TRBV5-1 and TRBJ1-2; 9 nucleotides line up with TRBD1. Trimming at V came to 0 bases and at J to 7 bases, leaving 4 bases not matched to a gene. Germline CDR1 reads SGHRS; CDR2 reads YFSETQ. The CDR3 contains 14 residues. CDR3 residues: CASSLEQGATGYTF. In DNA form, the CDR3 reads TGCGCCAGCAGCTTGGAACAGGGGGCTACTGGCTACACCTTC.

The chain recombines TRBV11-2 with TRBJ1-3; tentative D call: TRBD1 (6 bases). Deletions cut 5 bases from V and 2 bases from J, with 13 bases between. Germline V gene lookup returns CDR1 SGHAT and CDR2 FQNNGV. The CDR3 loop spans 15 amino acids. CDR3 amino acids: CASSQRNRAGNTIYF. The CDR3 region has the DNA TGTGCCAGCAGCCAACGTAACAGGGCTGGAAACACCATATATTTT. Based on the CDR3 plus reference TRBV11-2 and TRBJ1-3, the full variable domain is EAGVAQSPRYKIIEKRQSVAFWCNPISGHATLYWYQQILGQGPKLLIQFQNNGVVDDSQLPKDRFSAERLKGVDSTLKIQPAKLEDSAVYLCASSQRNRAGNTIYFGEGSWLTVV.

The CDR3 DNA reads as TGTGCCAGCAGCGCAACTAATGAAAAACTGTTTTTT. Translated: CASSATNEKLFF. The chain combines TRBV5-4 with TRBJ1-4; D ambiguous. The CDR3 length is 12 residues. Germline CDR1 SGHNT, CDR2 YYREEE (reference sequence). Trimming pared 4 bases from V and 0 bases from J, leaving 1 base between.

This chain connects TRBV13 to TRBJ2-3; D gene ambiguous. The CDR3 loop spans 12 amino acids. Trimming cost V 4 bases and J 5 bases, with 7 bases left between them. Per the germline V gene, CDR1 is PRHDT and CDR2 is FYEKMQ (reference sequence). CDR3 amino acids: CASSSTGDTQYF. CDR3 nucleotides: TGTGCCAGCAGCTCGACGGGAGATACGCAGTATTTT.

The gene calls are TRBV28 and TRBJ1-4, with a possible D match to TRBD1 (5 bases). This CDR3 is built from 14 residues. The V gene's germline CDR1 is MDHEN and CDR2 SYDVKM. Trimming stripped 6 bases from V and 13 bases from J, with 21 bases between. The CDR3 spells CASSRSPVRTPLFF. The CDR3 DNA follows: TGTGCCAGCAGCCGATCCCCCGTGAGGACACCACTGTTTTTT.

Only a few counts were recorded for this clone. The chain uses TRBV15 and TRBJ2-1, with D perhaps TRBD2 (5 bases). Looked up from germline, CDR1 is LNHNV and CDR2 is YYDKDF (reference sequence). Between the trimmed V and J ends, which lost 1 base and 2 bases, there was a span of 9 bases. The CDR3 contains 15 residues. The CDR3 DNA follows: TGTGCCACCAGCAGAGGGACTGCGACCTACAATGAGCAGTTCTTC. It translates to CATSRGTATYNEQFF.

The J gene is TRBJ2-7, the V gene TRBV9, with a tentative D call TRBD1 (6 bases). This CDR3 is built from 14 residues. CDR1 SGDLS and CDR2 YYNGEE come from the germline V gene. V shed 7 bases and J shed 2 bases, with 16 bases lying between them. CDR3 region: CASAKGDAPYEQYF. The DNA for the CDR3 is TGTGCCAGCGCAAAGGGGGACGCACCCTACGAGCAGTACTTC.

This clone showed up just a few times. The chain combines TRBV19 with TRBJ2-7, with 13 nucleotides matching TRBD2. The length of the CDR3 is 15 residues. Germline values: CDR1 LNHDA, CDR2 SQIVND (reference sequence). The V segment lost 5 bases and the J segment 4 bases; nucleotides outside the gene matches: 5. CDR3 sequence (DNA): TGTGCCAGTAGTCCAAGGACTAGCGGGGGATACGAGCAGTACTTC. Translated, it gives CASSPRTSGGYEQYF.